This T cell receptor (beta chain) was recovered during a study of shared clonotypes between healthy human individuals. Overall study: Researchers assigned three CD4 naive, three CD4 memory, two CD8 naive and one CD8 memory plate to each donor.

Evenly divided among several immunoSEQ plates was the genomic DNA of each subset. The protocol was immunoSEQ multiplex PCR, while the TCRdb copy is restricted to in-frame clones and leaves out a portion. Of about 120,000 clones in the sample, over 65% were seen once. V was trimmed by 7 bases and J by 5 bases, leaving 15 bases between them. Per the germline V gene, CDR1 is MNHEY and CDR2 is SMNVEV (reference sequence). This CDR3 has 13 amino acids. The sequencing input was memory CD8+ T cells sorted from blood. Subset meaning: CD45RO+ cells pooled with CCR7-negative TemRA cells. The receptor was isolated from a woman in her 30s in good health. This chain joins TRBV27 and TRBJ2-7, with a possible D match to TRBD2 (5 bases). CDR3 DNA sequence: TGTGCCAGCACGGAACTAGATGGGGACGAGCAGTACTTC. It is translated as CASTELDGDEQYF.